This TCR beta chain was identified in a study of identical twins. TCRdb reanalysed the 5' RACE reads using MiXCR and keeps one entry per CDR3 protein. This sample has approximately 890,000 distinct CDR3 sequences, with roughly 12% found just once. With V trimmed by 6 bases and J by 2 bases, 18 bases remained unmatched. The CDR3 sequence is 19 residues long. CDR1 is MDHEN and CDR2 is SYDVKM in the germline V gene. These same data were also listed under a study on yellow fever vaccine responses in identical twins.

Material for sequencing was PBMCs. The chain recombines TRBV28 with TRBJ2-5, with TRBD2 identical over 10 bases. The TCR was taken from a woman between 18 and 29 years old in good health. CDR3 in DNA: TGTGCCAGCAGCTACCCCGGAGCGGGAGGGCCTTCCGGACAAGAGACCCAGTACTTC. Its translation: CASSYPGAGGPSGQETQYF.